These T cell receptor beta chains were read from a single sample in a study of CD8+CD57+ T cells in acquired aplastic anemia. TCRdb re-called the reads through MiXCR, storing one row per CDR3 protein. The table has about 120,000 distinct CDR3 sequences, approximately 50% seen once. Sequencing was done on a sample of sorted CD4+, CD8+, or CD8+CD57+ T cells (not recorded which) from PBMCs. The receptors were sampled from a human donor with aplastic anemia. The CDR3 runs from the conserved cysteine through the conserved F or W. D genes are given only for firm matches. Part of the rows lack a size; the others show once, few, many or a class for expanded clones.

cdr3_aa: CASSSPDSNYGYTF; cdr3_nt: TGTGCCAGCAGTTCACCGGACAGTAACTATGGCTACACCTTC; d_call: .; clone_size: .; v_call: TRBV28; j_call: TRBJ1-2
cdr3_aa: CASSLELRQGAGEQYF; cdr3_nt: TGTGCCAGCAGCTTAGAGCTAAGACAGGGGGCAGGGGAGCAGTACTTC; d_call: TRBD1; clone_size: .; v_call: TRBV11-2; j_call: TRBJ2-7
cdr3_aa: CASSDPGTRDDEQFF; cdr3_nt: TGTGCCAGCAGTGACCCCGGGACCCGAGACGATGAGCAGTTCTTC; d_call: .; clone_size: .; v_call: TRBV25-1; j_call: TRBJ2-1
cdr3_aa: CASSLARETQYF; cdr3_nt: TGTGCCAGCAGCTTAGCGCGAGAGACCCAGTACTTC; d_call: .; clone_size: few; v_call: TRBV7-8; j_call: TRBJ2-5
cdr3_aa: CASSASGGLEETQYF; cdr3_nt: TGTGCCAGCAGTGCCAGCGGGGGTCTGGAAGAGACCCAGTACTTC; d_call: TRBD2; clone_size: .; v_call: TRBV2; j_call: TRBJ2-5
cdr3_aa: CASSDAAGPYEQYF; cdr3_nt: TGCGCCAGCAGCGATGCCGCGGGGCCCTACGAGCAGTACTTC; d_call: .; clone_size: .; v_call: TRBV5-1; j_call: TRBJ2-7
cdr3_aa: CASSKGGQQPQHF; cdr3_nt: TGTGCCAGTAGTAAAGGGGGGCAACAGCCCCAGCATTTT; d_call: .; clone_size: many; v_call: TRBV19; j_call: TRBJ1-5
cdr3_aa: CASSPDSDYGYTF; cdr3_nt: TGTGCCAGCAGCCCAGACAGCGACTATGGCTACACCTTC; d_call: .; clone_size: .; v_call: TRBV6-1; j_call: TRBJ1-2
cdr3_aa: CARQGMQFF; cdr3_nt: TGTGCCAGACAGGGGATGCAGTTCTTC; d_call: TRBD1; clone_size: .; v_call: TRBV2; j_call: TRBJ2-1
cdr3_aa: CASSFVAGGRQTQYF; cdr3_nt: TGTGCCAGTAGTTTCGTAGCGGGAGGGCGACAGACCCAGTACTTC; d_call: TRBD2; clone_size: .; v_call: TRBV19; j_call: TRBJ2-5
cdr3_aa: CAISEGPVETQYF; cdr3_nt: TGTGCCATCAGTGAGGGTCCGGTAGAGACCCAGTACTTC; d_call: .; clone_size: few; v_call: TRBV10-3; j_call: TRBJ2-5
cdr3_aa: CATRGGDEQYF; cdr3_nt: TGTGCCACGAGGGGTGGGGACGAGCAGTACTTC; d_call: .; clone_size: .; v_call: TRBV15; j_call: TRBJ2-7
cdr3_aa: CASSNRQGMDSGNTIYF; cdr3_nt: TGTGCCAGCAGTAACCGACAGGGGATGGACTCTGGAAACACCATATATTTT; d_call: TRBD1; clone_size: .; v_call: TRBV25-1; j_call: TRBJ1-3
cdr3_aa: CASSDRDRDQPQHF; cdr3_nt: TGTGCCAGCAGCGACCGGGACAGGGATCAGCCCCAGCATTTT; d_call: TRBD1; clone_size: .; v_call: TRBV9; j_call: TRBJ1-5
cdr3_aa: CATNLPGSNEQFF; cdr3_nt: TGTGCCACCAACCTCCCGGGTTCCAATGAGCAGTTCTTC; d_call: .; clone_size: .; v_call: TRBV24-1; j_call: TRBJ2-1
cdr3_aa: CASSSFRASYEQYF; cdr3_nt: TGTGCCAGCAGCTCGTTCAGGGCCTCCTACGAGCAGTACTTC; d_call: .; clone_size: many; v_call: TRBV7-2; j_call: TRBJ2-7
cdr3_aa: CASNSRPDTDTQYF; cdr3_nt: TGTGCCAGCAATTCAAGGCCGGACACAGATACGCAGTATTTT; d_call: .; clone_size: .; v_call: TRBV12-3/TRBV12-4; j_call: TRBJ2-3
cdr3_aa: CASSLAGGGRRDTQYF; cdr3_nt: TGTGCCAGCAGCTTAGCGGGAGGCGGGAGAAGGGATACGCAGTATTTT; d_call: TRBD2; clone_size: many; v_call: TRBV7-8; j_call: TRBJ2-3
cdr3_aa: CASSITGYYSPLHF; cdr3_nt: TGTGCCAGTAGTATAACGGGTTATTATTCACCCCTCCACTTT; d_call: .; clone_size: few; v_call: TRBV19; j_call: TRBJ1-6
cdr3_aa: CATSLTGVGQYF; cdr3_nt: TGTGCCACCAGTTTGACAGGGGTCGGGCAGTACTTC; d_call: TRBD1; clone_size: few; v_call: TRBV24-1; j_call: TRBJ2-7
cdr3_aa: CASSRGEQYF; cdr3_nt: TGTGCCAGCAGCAGGGGAGAGCAGTACTTC; d_call: .; clone_size: few; v_call: TRBV7-9; j_call: TRBJ2-7
cdr3_aa: CASSGGGAREGTF; cdr3_nt: TGCGCCAGCAGCGGCGGGGGTGCCCGAGAAGGGACCTTC; d_call: .; clone_size: many; v_call: TRBV5-1; j_call: TRBJ1-2
cdr3_aa: CASSSGGTFGSEQYF; cdr3_nt: TGTGCCAGCAGCTCGGGGGGGACCTTTGGAAGCGAGCAGTACTTC; d_call: TRBD2; clone_size: .; v_call: TRBV7-9; j_call: TRBJ2-7
cdr3_aa: CATDLQGVGSPLHF; cdr3_nt: TGTGCCACCGATCTACAGGGGGTAGGGTCACCCCTCCACTTT; d_call: TRBD1; clone_size: .; v_call: TRBV10-3; j_call: TRBJ1-6
cdr3_aa: CASSSGQFNTEAFF; cdr3_nt: TGTGCCAGCAGCTCCGGACAGTTTAACACTGAAGCTTTCTTT; d_call: .; clone_size: .; v_call: TRBV6-2/TRBV6-3; j_call: TRBJ1-1
cdr3_aa: CASSYSPGLATDTQYF; cdr3_nt: TGCGCCAGCAGCTACTCTCCAGGACTGGCCACAGATACGCAGTATTTT; d_call: .; clone_size: .; v_call: TRBV5-1; j_call: TRBJ2-3
cdr3_aa: CASSKGLGEKLFF; cdr3_nt: TGTGCCAGCAGCAAGGGCCTCGGGGAAAAACTGTTTTTT; d_call: .; clone_size: .; v_call: TRBV9; j_call: TRBJ1-4
cdr3_aa: CASSEWRNPGGAYEQYF; cdr3_nt: TGTGCCAGCAGTGAATGGAGGAATCCAGGGGGAGCCTACGAGCAGTACTTC; d_call: TRBD1; clone_size: .; v_call: TRBV25-1; j_call: TRBJ2-7
cdr3_aa: CASSPTGSEQYF; cdr3_nt: TGTGCCAGCAGCCCGACAGGGTCCGAGCAGTACTTC; d_call: TRBD1; clone_size: many; v_call: TRBV3-1; j_call: TRBJ2-7